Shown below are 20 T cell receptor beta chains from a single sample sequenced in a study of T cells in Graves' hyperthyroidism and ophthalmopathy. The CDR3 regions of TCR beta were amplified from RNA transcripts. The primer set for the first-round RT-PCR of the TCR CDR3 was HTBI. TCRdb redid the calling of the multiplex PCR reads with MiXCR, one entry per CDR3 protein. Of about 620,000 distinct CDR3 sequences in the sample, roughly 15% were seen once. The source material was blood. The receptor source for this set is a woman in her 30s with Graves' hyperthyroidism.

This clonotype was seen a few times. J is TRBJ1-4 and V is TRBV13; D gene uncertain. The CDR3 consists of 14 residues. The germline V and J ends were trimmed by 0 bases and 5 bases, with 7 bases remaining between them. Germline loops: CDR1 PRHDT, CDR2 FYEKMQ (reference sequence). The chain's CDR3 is CASSLGVLNEKLFF. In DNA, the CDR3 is TGTGCCAGCAGCTTAGGCGTTCTGAATGAAAAACTGTTTTTT.

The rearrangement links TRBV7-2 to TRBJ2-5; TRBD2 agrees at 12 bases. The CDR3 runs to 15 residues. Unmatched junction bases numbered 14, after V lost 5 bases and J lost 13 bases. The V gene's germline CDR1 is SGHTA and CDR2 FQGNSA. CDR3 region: CASSLSSGRVTLTYF. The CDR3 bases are TGTGCCAGCAGCCTCTCTAGCGGGAGGGTGACTTTGACGTACTTC.

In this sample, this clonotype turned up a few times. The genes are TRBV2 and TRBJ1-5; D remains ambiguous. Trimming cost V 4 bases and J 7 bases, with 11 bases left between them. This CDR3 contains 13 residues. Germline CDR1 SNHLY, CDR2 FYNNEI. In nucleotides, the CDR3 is TGTGCCAGCAGTGTCGATTGGGAACAGCCCCAGCATTTT. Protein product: CASSVDWEQPQHF.

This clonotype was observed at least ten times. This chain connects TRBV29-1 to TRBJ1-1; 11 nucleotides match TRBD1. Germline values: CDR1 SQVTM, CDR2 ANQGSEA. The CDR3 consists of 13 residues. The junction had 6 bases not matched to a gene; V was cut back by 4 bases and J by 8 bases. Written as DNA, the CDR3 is TGCAGCGTTGTTAGGACAGGGGGCCAGGAAGCTTTCTTT. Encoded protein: CSVVRTGGQEAFF.

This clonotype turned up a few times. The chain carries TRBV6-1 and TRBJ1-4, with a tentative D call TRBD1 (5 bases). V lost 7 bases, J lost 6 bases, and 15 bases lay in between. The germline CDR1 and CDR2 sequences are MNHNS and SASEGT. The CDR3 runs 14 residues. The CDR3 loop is CASTESRGDEKLFF. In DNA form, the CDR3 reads TGTGCCAGCACGGAGAGCCGAGGGGATGAAAAACTGTTTTTT.

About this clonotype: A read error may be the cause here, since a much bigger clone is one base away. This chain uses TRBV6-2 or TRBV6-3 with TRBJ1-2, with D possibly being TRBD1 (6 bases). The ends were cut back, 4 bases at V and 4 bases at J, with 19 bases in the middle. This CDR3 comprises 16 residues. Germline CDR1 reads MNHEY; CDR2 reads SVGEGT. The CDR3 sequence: CASSSQGGFSVYGYTF. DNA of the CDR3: TGTGCCAGCAGTTCACAGGGAGGGTTTAGCGTCTATGGCTACACCTTC.

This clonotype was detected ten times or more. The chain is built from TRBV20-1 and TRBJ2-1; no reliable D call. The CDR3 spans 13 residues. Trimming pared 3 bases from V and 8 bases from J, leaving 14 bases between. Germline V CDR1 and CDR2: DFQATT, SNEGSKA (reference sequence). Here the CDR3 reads CSASRSTWDEQFF. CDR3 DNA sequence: TGCAGTGCTAGCCGGAGTACGTGGGATGAGCAGTTCTTC.

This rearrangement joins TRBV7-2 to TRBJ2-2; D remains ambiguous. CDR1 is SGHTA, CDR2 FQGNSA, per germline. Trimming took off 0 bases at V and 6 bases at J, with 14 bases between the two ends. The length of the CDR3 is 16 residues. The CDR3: CASSLAQVALPGELFF. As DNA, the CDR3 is TGTGCCAGCAGCTTAGCCCAGGTTGCTCTCCCCGGGGAGCTGTTTTTT.

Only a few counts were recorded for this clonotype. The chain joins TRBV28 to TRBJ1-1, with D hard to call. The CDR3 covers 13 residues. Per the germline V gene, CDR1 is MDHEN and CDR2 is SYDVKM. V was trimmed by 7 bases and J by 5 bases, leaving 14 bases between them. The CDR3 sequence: CASISRGITEAFF. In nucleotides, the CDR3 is TGTGCCAGCATCAGTAGAGGGATTACTGAAGCTTTCTTT.

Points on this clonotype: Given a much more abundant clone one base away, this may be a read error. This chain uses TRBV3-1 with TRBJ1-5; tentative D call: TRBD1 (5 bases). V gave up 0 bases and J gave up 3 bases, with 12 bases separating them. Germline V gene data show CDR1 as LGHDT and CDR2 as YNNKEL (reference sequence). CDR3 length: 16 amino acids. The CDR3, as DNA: TGTGCCAGCAGCCAAGAAGATGAGGGACCCAATCAGCCCCAGCATTTT. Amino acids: CASSQEDEGPNQPQHF.

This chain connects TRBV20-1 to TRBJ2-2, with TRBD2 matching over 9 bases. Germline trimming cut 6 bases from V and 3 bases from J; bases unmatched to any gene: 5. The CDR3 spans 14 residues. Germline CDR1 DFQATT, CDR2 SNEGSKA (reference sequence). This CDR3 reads CSAPIAGDTGELFF. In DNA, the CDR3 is TGCAGTGCGCCCATAGCGGGAGACACCGGGGAGCTGTTTTTT.

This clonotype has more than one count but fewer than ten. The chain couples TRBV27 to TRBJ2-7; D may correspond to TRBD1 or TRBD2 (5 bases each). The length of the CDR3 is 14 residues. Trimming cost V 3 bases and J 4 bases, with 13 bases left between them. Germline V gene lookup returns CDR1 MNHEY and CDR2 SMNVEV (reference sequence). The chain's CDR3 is CASSFRGTVYEQYF. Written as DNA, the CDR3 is TGTGCCAGCAGTTTCCGGGGCACCGTTTACGAGCAGTACTTC.

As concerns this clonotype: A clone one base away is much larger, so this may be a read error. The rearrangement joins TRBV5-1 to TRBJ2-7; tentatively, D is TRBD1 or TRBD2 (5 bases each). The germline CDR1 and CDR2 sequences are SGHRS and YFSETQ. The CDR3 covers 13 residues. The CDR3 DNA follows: TGCGCCAACAGCTTGGGGGAGCCCTACGAGCAGTACTTC. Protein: CANSLGEPYEQYF.

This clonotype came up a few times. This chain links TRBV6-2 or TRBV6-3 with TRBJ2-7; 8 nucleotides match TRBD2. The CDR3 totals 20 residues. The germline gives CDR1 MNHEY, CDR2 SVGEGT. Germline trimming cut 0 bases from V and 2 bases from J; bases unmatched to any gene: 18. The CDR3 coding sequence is TGTGCCAGCAGTTACTCGAGTCAGAGCCTAGCGGGTTTTCAGACCTACGAGCAGTACTTC. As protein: CASSYSSQSLAGFQTYEQYF.

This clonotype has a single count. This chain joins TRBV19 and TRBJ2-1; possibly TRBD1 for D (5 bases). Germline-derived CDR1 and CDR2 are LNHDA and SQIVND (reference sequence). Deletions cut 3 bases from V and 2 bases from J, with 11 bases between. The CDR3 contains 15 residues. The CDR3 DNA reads TGTGCCAGTAGTATTGGTGCCAGGGCCTACAATGAGCAGTTCTTC. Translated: CASSIGARAYNEQFF.

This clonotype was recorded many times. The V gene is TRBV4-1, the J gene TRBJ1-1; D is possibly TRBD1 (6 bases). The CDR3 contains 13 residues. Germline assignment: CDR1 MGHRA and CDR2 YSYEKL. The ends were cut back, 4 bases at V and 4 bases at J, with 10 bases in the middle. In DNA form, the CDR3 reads TGCGCCAGCAGCCGAGGACAGAGCACTGAAGCTTTCTTT. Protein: CASSRGQSTEAFF.

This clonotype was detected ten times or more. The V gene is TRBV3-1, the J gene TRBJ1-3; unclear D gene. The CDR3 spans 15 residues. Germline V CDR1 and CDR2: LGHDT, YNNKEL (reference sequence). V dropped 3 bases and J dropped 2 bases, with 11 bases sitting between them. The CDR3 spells CASSHGQSTGNTIYF. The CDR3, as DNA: TGTGCCAGCAGCCATGGGCAGTCTACTGGAAACACCATATATTTT.

CDR3 sequence (DNA): TGTGCCACTGGGACTACCGAGTCAGAGACCCAGTACTTC. The encoded protein is CATGTTESETQYF. The J gene is TRBJ2-5, the V gene TRBV24-1; 7 bases agree with TRBD2. The V and J ends lost 10 bases and 4 bases, in that order; junction bases with no gene match: 8. There are 13 residues in the CDR3. Germline lookup yields CDR1 KGHDR and CDR2 SFDVKD.

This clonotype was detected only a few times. CDR3 nucleotides: TGTGCCAGCAGCCCCCCCTGGCGCGGGGCCAACGTCCTGACTTTC. Protein product: CASSPPWRGANVLTF. The rearrangement links TRBV3-1 to TRBJ2-6; D gene unclear. Germline assignment: CDR1 LGHDT and CDR2 YNNKEL (reference sequence). V lost 4 bases to trimming and J lost 4 bases, with 11 bases between them. The CDR3 has 15 residues. Drawing the rest from reference TRBV3-1 and TRBJ2-6, the complete variable domain is DTAVSQTPKYLVTQMGNDKSIKCEQNLGHDTMYWYKQDSKKFLKIMFSYNNKELIINETVPNRFSPKSPDKAHLNLHINSLELGDSAVYFCASSPPWRGANVLTFGAGSRLTVL.

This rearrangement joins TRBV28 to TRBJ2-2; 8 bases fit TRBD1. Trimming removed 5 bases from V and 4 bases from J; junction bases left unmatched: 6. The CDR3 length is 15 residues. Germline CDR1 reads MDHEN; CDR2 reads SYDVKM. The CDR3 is CASSPGGAFTGELFF. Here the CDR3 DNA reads TGTGCCAGCAGTCCAGGGGGCGCTTTCACCGGGGAGCTGTTTTTT.